The 31 T cell receptor beta chains below all came from one sample that was sequenced in a study of blood T cell repertoires in COVID-19. The assay was immunoSEQ multiplex PCR, and TCRdb's table has in-frame clones only and misses some. Of around 93,000 clones in the sample, around 81% are singletons; the top ten hold over 3.5%. Sequenced input: peripheral blood. These receptors originate from a man between 60 and 70 years old with acute or convalescent COVID-19.

V usage is TRBV24-1 and J usage is TRBJ2-3, with 9 bases fitting TRBD2. Unmatched junction bases numbered 6, after V lost 5 bases and J lost 4 bases. Germline CDR1 and CDR2: KGHDR and SFDVKD. The CDR3 has 15 residues. The chain's CDR3 is CATSGNSGGADTQYF. As DNA, the CDR3 is TGTGCCACCAGTGGTAATAGCGGGGGCGCAGATACGCAGTATTTT.

The V gene is TRBV19, the J gene TRBJ2-7; 11 bases are a match to TRBD2. The CDR3 is 15 residues long. In germline, CDR1 is LNHDA, CDR2 SQIVND (reference sequence). With 1 base clipped from V and 2 bases from J, the junction kept 1 base outside the gene matches. The CDR3 region has the DNA TGTGCCAGTAGTATAGCTAGCGGGGGGCCCTACGAGCAGTACTTC. It is translated as CASSIASGGPYEQYF.

The chain recombines TRBV30 with TRBJ1-6; perhaps TRBD1 as D (5 bases). This CDR3 is 16 amino acids long. Germline V lookup: CDR1 GTSNPN, CDR2 SVGIG (reference sequence). V shed 0 bases and J shed 3 bases, with 12 bases lying between them. CDR3 coding DNA: TGTGCCTGGAGTGTACCTAGGACAAACTATAATTCACCCCTCCACTTT. This codes for CAWSVPRTNYNSPLHF.

The J gene is TRBJ1-1, the V gene TRBV30; D is unclear. The CDR3 has 11 amino acids. V lost 0 bases, J lost 12 bases, and 11 bases lay in between. Germline V gene data show CDR1 as GTSNPN and CDR2 as SVGIG (reference sequence). The CDR3 coding sequence is TGTGCCTGGAGTGTAATGGGCCAGACTTTCTTT. Residues: CAWSVMGQTFF.

The rearrangement joins TRBV7-2 to TRBJ1-1, with D perhaps matching TRBD1 (6 bases). V lost 5 bases and J lost 1, with 17 bases in between. Germline CDR1 SGHTA, CDR2 FQGNSA. CDR3 length: 16 amino acids. This CDR3 is CASSRGGGGWNTEAFF. CDR3 nucleotides: TGTGCCAGCAGCCGCGGGGGGGGCGGATGGAACACTGAAGCTTTCTTT.

J is TRBJ2-1 and V is TRBV3-1 (or the pseudogene TRBV3-2); 11 nucleotides align to TRBD2. The CDR3 runs 18 residues. Losses at the gene ends were 4 bases for V and 9 bases for J; bases not matched to a gene: 17. CDR1 LGHDT and CDR2 YNNKEL come from the germline V gene (reference sequence). The CDR3 nucleotides read TGTGCCAGCAGCCTGGGGCTTAGACAACTAGCGGGGGAGGGTGAGCAGTTCTTC. Its translation: CASSLGLRQLAGEGEQFF.

V and J are TRBV28 and TRBJ1-2, with D perhaps matching TRBD1 (5 bases). From germline, CDR1 is MDHEN and CDR2 SYDVKM. Trimming stripped 7 bases from V and 0 bases from J, with 15 bases between. The CDR3 totals 15 residues. The CDR3 sequence is CASTGSGLANYGYTF. The DNA of the CDR3 is TGTGCCAGCACCGGCTCAGGGCTGGCTAACTATGGCTACACCTTC.

The chain combines TRBV5-1 with TRBJ1-2, with D unclear. The V end was cut by 6 bases, the J end by 5 bases, with 11 bases between. This CDR3 region has 12 residues. From germline, CDR1 is SGHRS and CDR2 YFSETQ. CDR3 coding DNA: TGCGCCAGCACGGGGAGTCGGTATGGCTACACCTTC. Translating it yields CASTGSRYGYTF. Full variable domain (rest looked up from reference TRBV5-1 and TRBJ1-2): KAGVTQTPRYLIKTRGQQVTLSCSPISGHRSVSWYQQTPGQGLQFLFEYFSETQRNKGNFPGRFSGRQFSNSRSEMNVSTLELGDSALYLCASTGSRYGYTFGSGTRLTVV.

Comment on this clone: Other DNA sequences from this sample encode an identical CDR3 as well. The chain combines TRBV19 with TRBJ2-2, with D perhaps TRBD1 (5 bases). The CDR3 is made up of 15 amino acids. V lost 2 bases and J 4 bases, leaving 11 bases between the germline ends. Germline V gene lookup returns CDR1 LNHDA and CDR2 SQIVND (reference sequence). The CDR3 is CASSISGSGTGELFF. CDR3 coding DNA: TGTGCCAGTAGTATATCAGGGTCGGGCACCGGGGAGCTGTTTTTT.

The chain couples TRBV7-9 to TRBJ2-5, with a weak D call TRBD1 (5 bases). V dropped 2 bases and J dropped 4 bases, with 14 bases sitting between them. CDR3 size: 15 residues. In germline, CDR1 is SEHNR, CDR2 FQNEAQ (reference sequence). The CDR3 sequence is CASSLRPAQGETQYF. In DNA form, the CDR3 reads TGTGCCAGCAGCTTAAGGCCGGCCCAGGGAGAGACCCAGTACTTC.

The genes are TRBV27 and TRBJ1-5; the D is unclear. This CDR3 is 13 amino acids long. Germline V gene sequence: CDR1 MNHEY, CDR2 SMNVEV (reference sequence). V was trimmed by 4 bases and J by 9 bases, leaving 13 bases between them. CDR3 residues: CASSYTSEGPQHF. The CDR3 DNA follows: TGTGCCAGCAGTTATACCTCAGAGGGGCCCCAGCATTTT.

The chain is built from TRBV29-1 and TRBJ1-2, with TRBD1 as a possible D gene (5 bases). The germline V and J ends were trimmed by 4 bases and 5 bases, with 20 bases remaining between them. Germline V gene lookup returns CDR1 SQVTM and CDR2 ANQGSEA. The CDR3 consists of 15 residues. DNA of the CDR3: TGCAGCGTTGGGGTGCCGACAGCCACCGGATATGGCTACACCTTC. It is translated as CSVGVPTATGYGYTF.

The rearrangement uses TRBV7-6 and TRBJ2-2, with D maybe TRBD2 (5 bases). From germline, CDR1 is SGHVS and CDR2 FNYEAQ. There are 16 residues in the CDR3. V lost 5 bases and J lost 0, with 13 bases in between. The CDR3 DNA is TGTGCCAGCAGCCCCTTGAGCGGAACGAACACCGGGGAGCTGTTTTTT. This sequence encodes CASSPLSGTNTGELFF. Together with reference TRBV7-6 and TRBJ2-2, the CDR3 gives the full variable domain: GAGVSQSPRYKVTKRGQDVALRCDPISGHVSLYWYRQALGQGPEFLTYFNYEAQQDKSGLPNDRFSAERPEGSISTLTIQRTEQRDSAMYRCASSPLSGTNTGELFFGEGSRLTVL.

J is TRBJ1-2 and V is TRBV3-1 (or the pseudogene TRBV3-2), with TRBD1 matching over 9 bases. The germline V gene encodes CDR1 LGHDT and CDR2 YNNKEL (reference sequence). The J segment lost 8 bases and the V segment lost 5 bases, leaving 15 bases of the junction unmatched. The CDR3 runs 16 residues. The CDR3 DNA reads as TGTGCCAGCAGCTCGAGGGGACAGGGTGGGAAAAGAGGCTACACCTTC. This gives the protein CASSSRGQGGKRGYTF.

The chain joins TRBV7-9 to TRBJ2-4; D might be TRBD2 (7 bases). This CDR3 contains 18 residues. Germline assignment: CDR1 SEHNR and CDR2 FQNEAQ (reference sequence). V was shortened by 5 bases and J by 0 bases, with 20 bases between the two germline ends. CDR3 amino acids: CASSQRGGAALAKNIQYF. The DNA of the CDR3 is TGTGCCAGCAGCCAGAGGGGGGGGGCCGCCTTAGCCAAAAACATTCAGTACTTC.

The chain uses TRBV7-2 and TRBJ2-3; 12 bases are shared with TRBD2. Germline assignment: CDR1 SGHTA and CDR2 FQGNSA. This CDR3 spans 17 amino acids. With 2 bases clipped from V and 4 bases from J, the junction kept 7 bases outside the gene matches. The CDR3: CASSLSLAGGPADTQYF. The CDR3 DNA follows: TGTGCCAGCAGCTTAAGCCTAGCGGGAGGGCCGGCAGATACGCAGTATTTT.

This chain connects TRBV11-2 to TRBJ2-7; 9 nucleotides align to TRBD2. The junction had 2 bases not matched to a gene; V was cut back by 1 base and J by 7 bases. Germline values: CDR1 SGHAT, CDR2 FQNNGV. The CDR3 runs to 13 residues. The CDR3 here is CASSLGLAGEQYV. The DNA of the CDR3 is TGTGCCAGCAGCTTAGGCCTAGCGGGGGAGCAGTACGTC.

The CDR3 loop is CASRLTGNTEAFF. The CDR3 nucleotides are TGTGCCAGCAGGTTGACAGGGAACACTGAAGCTTTCTTT. The chain couples TRBV7-6 to TRBJ1-1; perhaps TRBD1 as D (6 bases). V lost 6 bases to trimming and J lost 1 base, with 9 bases between them. The CDR3 covers 13 residues. Germline assignment: CDR1 SGHVS and CDR2 FNYEAQ.

The chain carries TRBV11-2 and TRBJ2-7; D possibly corresponds to TRBD1 (5 bases). The CDR3 length is 14 residues. Trimming left V 2 bases short and J 1 base short, with 9 bases between. Germline V gives CDR1 SGHAT, CDR2 FQNNGV. The CDR3 DNA is TGTGCCAGCAGCTTATCGAGACAGTCCTACGAGCAGTACTTC. This translates into CASSLSRQSYEQYF.

The chain employs TRBV5-5 and TRBJ1-2, with D uncertain. The V gene's germline CDR1 is SGHKS and CDR2 YYEKEE (reference sequence). This CDR3 is 14 amino acids long. V lost 2 bases and J 7 bases, leaving 15 bases between the germline ends. The CDR3, as DNA: TGTGCCAGCAGCTTTAGGGAGACGACACTTGGCTACACCTTC. It is translated as CASSFRETTLGYTF.

The sample holds one count of this clone. The CDR3 loop is CASRGQGGGEAFF. In nucleotides, the CDR3 is TGCGCCAGCCGAGGACAGGGGGGCGGTGAAGCTTTCTTT. J is TRBJ1-1 and V is TRBV5-1, with 10 bases matching TRBD1. The CDR3 consists of 13 residues. J was trimmed by 7 bases and V by 7 bases; bases with no gene match: 7. The germline gives CDR1 SGHRS, CDR2 YFSETQ.

The chain recombines TRBV5-4 with TRBJ1-2; 7 bases line up with TRBD1. This CDR3 comprises 15 residues. Germline loops: CDR1 SGHNT, CDR2 YYREEE (reference sequence). Unmatched junction bases numbered 10, after V lost 4 bases and J lost 4 bases. CDR3 bases: TGTGCCAGCAGCGGATTGGGGACAGCCTCCTATGGCTACACCTTC. Residues: CASSGLGTASYGYTF.

The chain employs TRBV19 and TRBJ2-1, with a possible D match to TRBD2 (6 bases). The CDR3 length is 11 residues. Germline V lookup: CDR1 LNHDA, CDR2 SQIVND (reference sequence). With 4 bases removed from V and 8 bases from J, the gap between germline ends came to 6 bases. For the CDR3, the DNA is TGTGCCAGTAGTAGGGGGGATGAGCAGTTCTTC. It specifies CASSRGDEQFF.

The rearrangement links TRBV19 to TRBJ2-1, with 7 bases identical to TRBD1. The CDR3 extends over 14 amino acids. Losses at the gene ends were 6 bases for V and 3 bases for J; bases not matched to a gene: 5. Germline loops: CDR1 LNHDA, CDR2 SQIVND (reference sequence). CDR3 nucleotides: TGTGCCAGTAGACAGGGGTCCTACTACAATGAGCAGTTCTTC. Protein: CASRQGSYYNEQFF. The variable domain in full, with the rest retrieved from reference TRBV19 and TRBJ2-1, is DGGITQSPKYLFRKEGQNVTLSCEQNLNHDAMYWYRQDPGQGLRLIYYSQIVNDFQKGDIAEGYSVSREKKESFPLTVTSAQKNPTAFYLCASRQGSYYNEQFFGPGTRLTVL.

The chain recombines TRBV5-4 with TRBJ2-1; 7 positions match TRBD2. Germline lookup yields CDR1 SGHNT and CDR2 YYREEE (reference sequence). There are 12 residues in the CDR3. Germline trimming cut 4 bases from V and 5 bases from J; bases unmatched to any gene: 0. This CDR3 is CASSGTNNEQFF. Written as DNA, the CDR3 is TGTGCCAGCAGCGGGACTAACAATGAGCAGTTCTTC.

The chain joins TRBV5-1 to TRBJ2-5; 8 bases line up with TRBD2. CDR1 is SGHRS and CDR2 is YFSETQ in the germline V gene. Losses at the gene ends were 1 base for V and 2 bases for J; bases not matched to a gene: 1. The CDR3 covers 14 residues. The CDR3 region has the DNA TGCGCCAGCAGCTTGCCGGGGGGGCAAGAGACCCAGTACTTC. Its protein is CASSLPGGQETQYF.

The CDR3 DNA sequence: TGTGCCAGCAGTGAGCAGGGCATTGCTAATGAAAAACTGTTTTTT. Its translation: CASSEQGIANEKLFF. The V gene is TRBV2, the J gene TRBJ1-4, with TRBD1 as a possible D gene (5 bases). CDR1 and CDR2 from the germline V gene are SNHLY and FYNNEI. V lost 3 bases and J 3 bases, leaving 11 bases between the germline ends. This CDR3 spans 15 amino acids.

This chain joins TRBV3-1 (or the pseudogene TRBV3-2) and TRBJ1-5; D not resolved. V was cut by 1 base and J by 3 bases, with 13 bases left in between. The CDR3 runs to 16 residues. The germline gives CDR1 LGHDT, CDR2 YNNKEL (reference sequence). The CDR3 spells CASSQGINLINQPQHF. The CDR3 DNA follows: TGTGCCAGCAGCCAAGGAATCAACTTAATCAATCAGCCCCAGCATTTT.

There are a few counts of this clone. V is TRBV5-6 and J is TRBJ1-3, with D perhaps matching TRBD1 (5 bases). Germline V CDR1 and CDR2: SGHDT, YYEEEE. Trimming pared 3 bases from V and 10 bases from J, leaving 17 bases between. CDR3 size: 14 residues. CDR3 nucleotide sequence: TGTGCCAGCAGCTCCCCAGGGAGGCCATCTACCATATATTTT. Its protein is CASSSPGRPSTIYF.

CDR3 residues: CASSLAGDRNTEAFF. The CDR3 DNA is TGTGCCAGCAGCTTAGCCGGGGATCGGAACACTGAAGCTTTCTTT. The V call is TRBV7-2, the J call TRBJ1-1; D is undetermined. The germline V gene encodes CDR1 SGHTA and CDR2 FQGNSA. Trimming stripped 0 bases from V and 1 base from J, with 9 bases between. The length of the CDR3 is 15 residues.

The chain uses TRBV10-3 and TRBJ2-1; D perhaps matches TRBD2 (6 bases). The CDR3 has 10 amino acids. Germline V CDR1 and CDR2: ENHRY, SYGVKD. The V and J ends lost 9 bases and 9 bases respectively, with 9 bases between them. In DNA, the CDR3 is TGTGCCATGGGGGGTGTTGAGCAGTTCTTC. It codes for CAMGGVEQFF.